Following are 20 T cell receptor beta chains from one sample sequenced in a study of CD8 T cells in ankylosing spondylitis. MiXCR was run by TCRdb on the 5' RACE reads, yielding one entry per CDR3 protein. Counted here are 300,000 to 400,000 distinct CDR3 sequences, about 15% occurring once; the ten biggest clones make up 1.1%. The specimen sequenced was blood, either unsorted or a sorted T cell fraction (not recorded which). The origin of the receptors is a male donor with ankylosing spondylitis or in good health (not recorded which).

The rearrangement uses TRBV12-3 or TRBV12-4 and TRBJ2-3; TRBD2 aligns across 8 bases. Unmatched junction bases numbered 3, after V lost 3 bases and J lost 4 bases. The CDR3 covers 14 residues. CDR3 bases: TGTGCCAGCAGTTTGGGGACTAGTCCAGATACGCAGTATTTT. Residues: CASSLGTSPDTQYF.

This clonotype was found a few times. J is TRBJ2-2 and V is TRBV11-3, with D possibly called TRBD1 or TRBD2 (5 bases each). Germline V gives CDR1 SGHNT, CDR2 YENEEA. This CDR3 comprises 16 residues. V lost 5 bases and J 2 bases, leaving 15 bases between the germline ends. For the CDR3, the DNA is TGTGCCAGCAGCCCGGGGCGGCAGATTAACACCGGGGAGCTGTTTTTT. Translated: CASSPGRQINTGELFF.

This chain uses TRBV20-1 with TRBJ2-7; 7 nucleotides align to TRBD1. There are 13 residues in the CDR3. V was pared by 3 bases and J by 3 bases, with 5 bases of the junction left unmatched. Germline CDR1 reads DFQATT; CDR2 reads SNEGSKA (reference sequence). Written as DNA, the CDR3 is TGCAGTGCTAGGGGGACAGCCTACTACGAGCAGTACTTC. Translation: CSARGTAYYEQYF.

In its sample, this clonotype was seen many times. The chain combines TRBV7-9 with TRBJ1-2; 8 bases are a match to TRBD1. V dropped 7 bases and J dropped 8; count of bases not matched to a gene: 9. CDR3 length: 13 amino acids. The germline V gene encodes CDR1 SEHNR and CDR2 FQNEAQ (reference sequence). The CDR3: CASTRGQGRGYTF. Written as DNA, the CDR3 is TGTGCCAGCACCCGAGGACAGGGCAGAGGCTACACCTTC.

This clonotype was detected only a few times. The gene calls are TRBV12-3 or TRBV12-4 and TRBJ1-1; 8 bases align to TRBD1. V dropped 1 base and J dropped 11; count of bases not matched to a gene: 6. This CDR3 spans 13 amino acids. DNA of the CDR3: TGTGCCAGCAGTTTAGGAGGGGACAGGACGGCTTTCTTT. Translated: CASSLGGDRTAFF.

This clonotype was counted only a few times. CDR3 in amino acids: CASSLRGSASYGYTF. DNA of the CDR3: TGTGCCAGCAGCTTAAGGGGTTCAGCGAGCTATGGCTACACCTTC. V gene TRBV7-9 combines with J gene TRBJ1-2; maybe TRBD1 (5 bases). Trimming removed 2 bases from V and 4 bases from J, with 14 bases in between. CDR3 length: 15 amino acids. Germline V lookup: CDR1 SEHNR, CDR2 FQNEAQ (reference sequence).

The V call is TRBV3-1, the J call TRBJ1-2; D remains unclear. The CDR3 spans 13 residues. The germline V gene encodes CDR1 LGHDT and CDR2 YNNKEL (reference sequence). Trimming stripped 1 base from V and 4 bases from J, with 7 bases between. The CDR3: CASSQGNVYGYTF. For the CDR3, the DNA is TGTGCCAGCAGCCAAGGGAATGTCTATGGCTACACCTTC.

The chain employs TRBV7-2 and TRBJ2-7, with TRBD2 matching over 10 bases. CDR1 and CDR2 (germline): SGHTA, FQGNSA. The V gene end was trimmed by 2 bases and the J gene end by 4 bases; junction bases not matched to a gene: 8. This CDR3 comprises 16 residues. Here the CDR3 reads CASSLQAGGPLYEQYF. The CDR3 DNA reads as TGTGCCAGCAGCTTACAAGCGGGGGGGCCGCTGTACGAGCAGTACTTC.

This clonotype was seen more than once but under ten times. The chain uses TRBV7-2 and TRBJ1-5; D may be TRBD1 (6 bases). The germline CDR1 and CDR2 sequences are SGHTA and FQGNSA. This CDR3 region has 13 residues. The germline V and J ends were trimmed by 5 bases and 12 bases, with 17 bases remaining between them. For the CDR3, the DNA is TGTGCCAGCAGCCCCGCGGGACACCTTAACCAGCATTTT. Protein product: CASSPAGHLNQHF.

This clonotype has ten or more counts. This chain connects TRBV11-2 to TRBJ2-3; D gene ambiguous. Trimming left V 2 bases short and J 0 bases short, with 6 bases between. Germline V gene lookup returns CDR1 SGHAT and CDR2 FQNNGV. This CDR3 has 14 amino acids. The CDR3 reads CASSLSHSTDTQYF. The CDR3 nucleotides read TGTGCCAGCAGCTTATCTCATAGCACAGATACGCAGTATTTT.

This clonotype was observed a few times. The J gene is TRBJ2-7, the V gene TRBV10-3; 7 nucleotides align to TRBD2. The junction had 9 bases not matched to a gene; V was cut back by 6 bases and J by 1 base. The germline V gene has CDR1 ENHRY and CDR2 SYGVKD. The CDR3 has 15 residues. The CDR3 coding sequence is TGTGCCATCAGGGCCCTAGCGGAAACTTCCTACGAGCAGTACTTC. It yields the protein CAIRALAETSYEQYF.

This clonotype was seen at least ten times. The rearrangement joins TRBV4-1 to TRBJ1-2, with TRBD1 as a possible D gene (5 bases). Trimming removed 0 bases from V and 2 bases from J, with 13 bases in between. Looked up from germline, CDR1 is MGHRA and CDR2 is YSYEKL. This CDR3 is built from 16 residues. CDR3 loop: CASSQDGAGSNYGYTF. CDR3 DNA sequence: TGCGCCAGCAGCCAAGATGGGGCAGGTTCGAACTATGGCTACACCTTC.

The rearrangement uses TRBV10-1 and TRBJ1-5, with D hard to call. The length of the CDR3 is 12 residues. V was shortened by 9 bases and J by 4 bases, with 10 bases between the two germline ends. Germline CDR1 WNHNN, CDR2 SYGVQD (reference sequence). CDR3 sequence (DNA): TGCGCCAGGGGAGGTCTTAATCAGCCCCAGCATTTT. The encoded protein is CARGGLNQPQHF.

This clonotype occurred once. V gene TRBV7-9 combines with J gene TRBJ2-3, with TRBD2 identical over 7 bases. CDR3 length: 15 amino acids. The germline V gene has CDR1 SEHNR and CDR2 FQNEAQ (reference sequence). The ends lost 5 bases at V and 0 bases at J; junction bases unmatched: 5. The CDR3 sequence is CASSTASGSTDTQYF. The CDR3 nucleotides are TGTGCCAGCAGCACCGCTAGCGGTAGCACAGATACGCAGTATTTT.

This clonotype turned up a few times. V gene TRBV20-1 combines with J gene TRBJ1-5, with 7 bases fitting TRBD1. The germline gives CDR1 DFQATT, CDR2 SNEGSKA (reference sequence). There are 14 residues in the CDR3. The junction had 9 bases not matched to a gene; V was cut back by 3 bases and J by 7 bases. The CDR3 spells CSARDTGAGQPQHF. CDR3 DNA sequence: TGCAGTGCTAGGGACACAGGGGCCGGGCAGCCCCAGCATTTT.

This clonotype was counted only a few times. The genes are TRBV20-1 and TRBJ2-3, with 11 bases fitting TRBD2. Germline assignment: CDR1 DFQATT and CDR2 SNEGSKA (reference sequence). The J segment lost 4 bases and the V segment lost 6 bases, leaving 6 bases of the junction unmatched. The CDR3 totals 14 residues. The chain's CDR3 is CSAPLAGGSDTQYF. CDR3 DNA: TGCAGTGCACCCCTAGCGGGGGGTTCAGATACGCAGTATTTT.

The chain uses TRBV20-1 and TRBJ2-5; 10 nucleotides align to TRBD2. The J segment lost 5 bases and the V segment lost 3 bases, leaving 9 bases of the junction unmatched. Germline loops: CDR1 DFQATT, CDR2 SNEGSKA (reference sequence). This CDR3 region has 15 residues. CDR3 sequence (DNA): TGCAGTGCTAGGAGGAGCGGGGGGGCATCGGAGACCCAGTACTTC. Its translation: CSARRSGGASETQYF.

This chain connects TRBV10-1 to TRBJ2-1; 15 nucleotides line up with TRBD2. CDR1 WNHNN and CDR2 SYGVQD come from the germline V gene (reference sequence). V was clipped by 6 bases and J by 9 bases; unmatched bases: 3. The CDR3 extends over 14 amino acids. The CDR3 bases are TGCGCCAGCAGGCCGGGACTAGCGGGAGGTGAGCAGTTCTTC. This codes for CASRPGLAGGEQFF.

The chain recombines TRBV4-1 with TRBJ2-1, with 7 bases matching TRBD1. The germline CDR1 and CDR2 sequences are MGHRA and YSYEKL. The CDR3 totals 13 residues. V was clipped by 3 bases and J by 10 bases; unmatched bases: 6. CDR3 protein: CASSQNQGVEQFF. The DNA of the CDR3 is TGCGCCAGCAGCCAGAATCAGGGGGTGGAGCAGTTCTTC.

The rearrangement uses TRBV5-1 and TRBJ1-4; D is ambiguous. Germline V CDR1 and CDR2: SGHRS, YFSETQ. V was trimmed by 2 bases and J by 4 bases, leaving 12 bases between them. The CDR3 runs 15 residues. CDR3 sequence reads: CASSFLPNHNEKLFF. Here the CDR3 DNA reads TGCGCCAGCAGCTTCCTACCCAACCATAATGAAAAACTGTTTTTT. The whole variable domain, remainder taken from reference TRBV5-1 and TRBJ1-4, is KAGVTQTPRYLIKTRGQQVTLSCSPISGHRSVSWYQQTPGQGLQFLFEYFSETQRNKGNFPGRFSGRQFSNSRSEMNVSTLELGDSALYLCASSFLPNHNEKLFFGSGTQLSVL.